A selection of T cell receptor beta chains follows, all from one sample in a study of blood T cell repertoires in COVID-19. Profiled with immunoSEQ multiplex PCR; TCRdb holds only in-frame clones, not every one. The table shows about 80,000 clones, with approximately 80% occurring only once. Material: peripheral blood. The receptors derive from a human donor in a cohort sampled during active COVID-19. The CDR3 runs from the conserved cysteine through the conserved F or W. The order of the fields is V gene, D gene, J gene, clone size, CDR3 DNA, CDR3 protein. The D gene is left open where the match is weak. Only some rows state a clone size, as once, few, many or a class for expanded clones.

TRBV4-2	.	TRBJ2-5	.	TGTGCCAGCAGCCAAGAAGGGGGAGGGGCGAGGGAGACCCAGTACTTC	CASSQEGGGARETQYF
TRBV28	TRBD1	TRBJ1-4	once	TGTGCCAGCAGCCCGGACAGGGAGGTTGGAAAACTGTTTTTT	CASSPDREVGKLFF
TRBV7-6	TRBD2	TRBJ2-5	.	TGTGCCAGCAGCCTTGGGACTAGCGGGAGGGCCTGGGAGACCCAGTACTTC	CASSLGTSGRAWETQYF
TRBV6-1	.	TRBJ1-2	.	TGTGCCAGCAGTGAAAACAGCTTGTTCTATGGCTACACCTTC	CASSENSLFYGYTF
TRBV7-2	TRBD2	TRBJ2-5	.	TGTGCCAGCAGCTTAGGGGCGAGCGGGAGCCGCGCAGAGACCCAGTACTTC	CASSLGASGSRAETQYF
TRBV11-2	TRBD2	TRBJ2-2	.	TGTGCCAGCAGCTTATGGAGGGGAGGGCCTCTCACCGGGGAGCTGTTTTTT	CASSLWRGGPLTGELFF
TRBV7-3	.	TRBJ1-6	.	TGTGCCAGCAGCTTAACGGGCACCAATAATTCACCCCTCCACTTT	CASSLTGTNNSPLHF
TRBV9	TRBD1	TRBJ1-3	few	TGTGCCAGCAGCCCTCAGGACAGGGATAATGGAAACACCATATATTTT	CASSPQDRDNGNTIYF
TRBV10-3	.	TRBJ2-6	.	TGTGCCGTCGCAGGGGATGGGGCCAACGTCCTGACTTTC	CAVAGDGANVLTF
TRBV4-2	.	TRBJ2-7	.	TGTGCCAGCAGCCAAGCTAGCTACGAGCAGTACTTC	CASSQASYEQYF
TRBV5-1	.	TRBJ1-2	few	TGCGCCAGCAGCTTGGACCTCTCGGCGGTCTATGGCTACACCTTC	CASSLDLSAVYGYTF
TRBV21-1	.	TRBJ2-5	few	TGTGCCAGCAGCAAACCTGACAGGGCTCAAGAGACCCAGTACTTC	CASSKPDRAQETQYF
TRBV27	.	TRBJ1-4	few	TGTGCCAGCGGCCGAACGGAAAAACTGTTTTTT	CASGRTEKLFF
TRBV5-4	.	TRBJ2-3	.	TGTGCCAGCAGTATAGATGCGGATACGCAGTATTTT	CASSIDADTQYF
TRBV30	TRBD2	TRBJ2-5	few	TGTGCCTGTACTCCGGGGGGAGAGACCCAGTACTTC	CACTPGGETQYF
TRBV7-2	TRBD2	TRBJ2-1	.	TGTGCCAGCAGCCTAAGCGGGGGCTACAATGAGCAGTTCTTC	CASSLSGGYNEQFF
TRBV6-6	TRBD1	TRBJ1-3	.	TGTGCCAGCAGTTACTCAACAGGGGTAGGAGGAAACACCATATATTTT	CASSYSTGVGGNTIYF
TRBV10-3	.	TRBJ2-3	.	TGTGCCATCAGTGAGTCACAGGTGGCAAATACGCAGTATTTT	CAISESQVANTQYF
TRBV28	.	TRBJ2-2	.	TGTGCCACTGTAACGGGTAATACCGGGGAGCTGTTTTTT	CATVTGNTGELFF
TRBV19	.	TRBJ2-7	.	TGTGCCAGTAGTATCTCGGGATCTGGCGAGCAGTACTTC	CASSISGSGEQYF
TRBV2	.	TRBJ2-6	.	TGTGCCAGCAAATATTCCTCTGGGGCCAACGTCCTGACTTTC	CASKYSSGANVLTF
TRBV29-1	TRBD1	TRBJ2-7	.	TGCAGCGTTGTAACCCCCGGGACAGGGTCCGGCGAGCAGTACTTC	CSVVTPGTGSGEQYF
TRBV28	.	TRBJ1-5	once	TGTGCCAGCACCGCCCCCGGGAGGGCTCAGCCCCAGCATTTT	CASTAPGRAQPQHF